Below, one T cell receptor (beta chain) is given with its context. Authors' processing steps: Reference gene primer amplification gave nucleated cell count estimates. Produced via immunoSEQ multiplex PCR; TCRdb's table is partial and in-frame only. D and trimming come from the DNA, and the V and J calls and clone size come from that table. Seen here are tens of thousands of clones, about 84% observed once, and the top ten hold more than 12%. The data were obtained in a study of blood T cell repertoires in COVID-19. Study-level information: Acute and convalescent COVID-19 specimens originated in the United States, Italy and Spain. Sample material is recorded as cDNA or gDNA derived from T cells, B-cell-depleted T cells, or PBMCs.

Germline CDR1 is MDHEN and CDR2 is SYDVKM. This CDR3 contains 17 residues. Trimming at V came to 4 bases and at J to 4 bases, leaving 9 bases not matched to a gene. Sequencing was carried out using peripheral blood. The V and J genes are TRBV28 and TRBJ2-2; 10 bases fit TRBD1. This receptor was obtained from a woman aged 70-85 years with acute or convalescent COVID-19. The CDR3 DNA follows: TGTGCCAGCAGTTCTACCCGACAGGGGGCGGTCACCGGGGAGCTGTTTTTT. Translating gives CASSSTRQGAVTGELFF.